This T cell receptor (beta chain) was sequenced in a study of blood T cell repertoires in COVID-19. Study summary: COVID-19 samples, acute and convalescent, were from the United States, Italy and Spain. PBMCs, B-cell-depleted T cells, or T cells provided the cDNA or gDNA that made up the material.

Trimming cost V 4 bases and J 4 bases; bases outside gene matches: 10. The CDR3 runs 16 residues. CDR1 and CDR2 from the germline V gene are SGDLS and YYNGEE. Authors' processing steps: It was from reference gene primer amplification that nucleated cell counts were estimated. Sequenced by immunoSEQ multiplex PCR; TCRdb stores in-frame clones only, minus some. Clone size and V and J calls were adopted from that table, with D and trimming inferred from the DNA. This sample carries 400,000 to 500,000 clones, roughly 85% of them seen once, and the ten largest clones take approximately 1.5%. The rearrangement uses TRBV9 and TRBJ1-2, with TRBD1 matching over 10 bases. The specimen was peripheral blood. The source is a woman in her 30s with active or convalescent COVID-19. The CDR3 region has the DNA TGTGCCAGCAGCTTCGGGACAGGGGCCCCGGGCTATGGCTACACCTTC. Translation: CASSFGTGAPGYGYTF.